A single sample is the source of the 5 T cell receptor beta chains below, sequenced in a study of blood T cell repertoires in COVID-19. Profiled with immunoSEQ multiplex PCR; TCRdb holds only in-frame clones, not every one. The profile shows roughly 260,000 clones, about 87% of them singletons. The sample was peripheral blood. The origin of the receptors is a woman aged 40 to 50 with acute or convalescent COVID-19.

In its sample, this clone was seen once. The chain employs TRBV15 and TRBJ1-2, with D perhaps matching TRBD1 (6 bases). Germline V gives CDR1 LNHNV, CDR2 YYDKDF (reference sequence). The length of the CDR3 is 15 residues. The ends were cut back, 0 bases at V and 4 bases at J, with 12 bases in the middle. The CDR3 loop reads CATSREGGGGYGYTF. DNA of the CDR3: TGTGCCACCAGCAGAGAAGGGGGGGGAGGCTATGGCTACACCTTC. The full variable domain, completed using reference TRBV15 and TRBJ1-2, is DAMVIQNPRYQVTQFGKPVTLSCSQTLNHNVMYWYQQKSSQAPKLLFHYYDKDFNNEADTPDNFQSRRPNTSFCFLDIRSPGLGDTAMYLCATSREGGGGYGYTFGSGTRLTVV.

This clone was counted once. The CDR3 is CASGLLFDSPYGYTF. CDR3 bases: TGTGCTAGTGGTTTGCTATTCGACAGCCCTTATGGCTACACCTTC. V usage is TRBV12-5 and J usage is TRBJ1-2, with a weak D call TRBD1 (5 bases). The length of the CDR3 is 15 residues. Germline loops: CDR1 LGHNT, CDR2 FRNRAP. V was clipped by 2 bases and J by 5 bases, with 15 bases between them.

The CDR3 region is CASSPGTGSGELFF. For the CDR3, the DNA is TGTGCCAGCTCACCAGGAACAGGGTCCGGGGAGCTGTTTTTT. The chain recombines TRBV18 with TRBJ2-2, with a tentative D call TRBD1 (6 bases). The ends were cut back, 2 bases at V and 6 bases at J, with 10 bases in the middle. The CDR3 is 14 residues long. CDR1 and CDR2 from the germline V gene are KGHSH and LQKENI.

This clone was counted only a few times. The V and J genes are TRBV5-1 and TRBJ1-3, with D perhaps matching TRBD1 (6 bases). Trimming pared 4 bases from V and 3 bases from J, leaving 11 bases between. Germline lookup yields CDR1 SGHRS and CDR2 YFSETQ. The CDR3 consists of 14 residues. CDR3 region: CASSPQGDGNTIYF. The CDR3, as DNA: TGCGCCAGCAGCCCACAGGGCGATGGAAACACCATATATTTT.

The V call is TRBV6-1, the J call TRBJ1-1; D perhaps matches TRBD1 (5 bases). V lost 2 bases to trimming and J lost 1 base, with 11 bases between them. The CDR3 spans 15 residues. Looked up from germline, CDR1 is MNHNS and CDR2 is SASEGT. Here the CDR3 DNA reads TGTGCCAGCAGTGAACGGTCCGGGGGGAACACTGAAGCTTTCTTT. Translation gives CASSERSGGNTEAFF.